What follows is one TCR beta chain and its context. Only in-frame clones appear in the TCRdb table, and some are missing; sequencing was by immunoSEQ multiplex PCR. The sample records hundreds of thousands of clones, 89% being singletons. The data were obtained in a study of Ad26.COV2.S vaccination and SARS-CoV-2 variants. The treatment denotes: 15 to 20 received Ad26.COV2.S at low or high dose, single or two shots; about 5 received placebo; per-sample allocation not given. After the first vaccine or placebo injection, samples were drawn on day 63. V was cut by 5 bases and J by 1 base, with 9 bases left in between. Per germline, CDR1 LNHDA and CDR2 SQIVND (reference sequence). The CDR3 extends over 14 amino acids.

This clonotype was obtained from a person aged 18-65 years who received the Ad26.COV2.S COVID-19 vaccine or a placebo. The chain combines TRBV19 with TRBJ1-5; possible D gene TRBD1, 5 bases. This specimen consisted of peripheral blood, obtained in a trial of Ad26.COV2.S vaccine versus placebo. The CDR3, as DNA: TGTGCCAGTAGTCTCCCAGGGAGCAATCAGCCCCAGCATTTT. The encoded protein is CASSLPGSNQPQHF.